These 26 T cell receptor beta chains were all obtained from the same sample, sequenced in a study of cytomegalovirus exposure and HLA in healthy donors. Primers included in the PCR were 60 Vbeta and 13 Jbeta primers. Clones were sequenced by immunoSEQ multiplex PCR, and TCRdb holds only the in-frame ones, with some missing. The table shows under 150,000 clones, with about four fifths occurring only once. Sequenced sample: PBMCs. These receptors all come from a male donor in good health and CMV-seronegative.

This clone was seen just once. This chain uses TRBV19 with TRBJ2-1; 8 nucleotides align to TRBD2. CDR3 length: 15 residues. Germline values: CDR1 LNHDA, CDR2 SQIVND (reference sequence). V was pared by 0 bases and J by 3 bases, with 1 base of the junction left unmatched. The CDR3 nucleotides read TGTGCCAGTAGTATAGATGGGACTAGCTACAATGAGCAGTTCTTC. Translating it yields CASSIDGTSYNEQFF. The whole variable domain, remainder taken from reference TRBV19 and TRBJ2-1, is DGGITQSPKYLFRKEGQNVTLSCEQNLNHDAMYWYRQDPGQGLRLIYYSQIVNDFQKGDIAEGYSVSREKKESFPLTVTSAQKNPTAFYLCASSIDGTSYNEQFFGPGTRLTVL.

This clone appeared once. DNA for the CDR3: TGTGCCAGCAGCGCCGGGACAGGGGGATTCACCGGGGAGCTGTTTTTT. This encodes CASSAGTGGFTGELFF. The V and J genes are TRBV9 and TRBJ2-2, with 11 bases lining up with TRBD1. The CDR3 extends over 16 amino acids. Germline CDR1 is SGDLS and CDR2 is YYNGEE. V dropped 3 bases and J dropped 4; count of bases not matched to a gene: 5. The full variable domain, with the rest looked up from reference TRBV9 and TRBJ2-2, is DSGVTQTPKHLITATGQRVTLRCSPRSGDLSVYWYQQSLDQGLQFLIQYYNGEERAKGNILERFSAQQFPDLHSELNLSSLELGDSALYFCASSAGTGGFTGELFFGEGSRLTVL.

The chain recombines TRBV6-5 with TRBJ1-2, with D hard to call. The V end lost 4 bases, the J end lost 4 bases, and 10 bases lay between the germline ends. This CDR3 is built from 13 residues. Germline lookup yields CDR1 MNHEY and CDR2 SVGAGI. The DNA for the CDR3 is TGTGCCAGCAGTTTCGTCCCCAGCTATGGCTACACCTTC. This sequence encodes CASSFVPSYGYTF.

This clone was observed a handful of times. DNA of the CDR3: TGCGCCAGCAGCCAAGATGGGACTCCCGCGGAGGGCTACACCTTC. Translation: CASSQDGTPAEGYTF. The rearrangement links TRBV4-3 to TRBJ1-2; tentative D call: TRBD1 (5 bases). V was pared by 0 bases and J by 8 bases, with 16 bases between. CDR3 length: 15 residues. CDR1 LGHNA and CDR2 YSLEER come from the germline V gene.

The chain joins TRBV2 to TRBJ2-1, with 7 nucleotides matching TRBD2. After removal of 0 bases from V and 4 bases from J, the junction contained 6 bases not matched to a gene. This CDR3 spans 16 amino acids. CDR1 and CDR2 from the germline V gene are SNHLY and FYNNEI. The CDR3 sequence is CASSEAPGLLYNEQFF. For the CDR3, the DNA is TGTGCCAGCAGTGAAGCCCCGGGACTACTTTACAATGAGCAGTTCTTC. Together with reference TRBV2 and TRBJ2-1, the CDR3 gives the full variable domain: EPEVTQTPSHQVTQMGQEVILRCVPISNHLYFYWYRQILGQKVEFLVSFYNNEISEKSEIFDDQFSVERPDGSNFTLKIRSTKLEDSAMYFCASSEAPGLLYNEQFFGPGTRLTVL.

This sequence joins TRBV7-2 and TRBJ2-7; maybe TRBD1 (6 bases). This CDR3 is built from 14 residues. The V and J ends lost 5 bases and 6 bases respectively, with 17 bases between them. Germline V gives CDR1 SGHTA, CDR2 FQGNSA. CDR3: CASSRGGAYTEQYF. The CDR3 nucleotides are TGTGCCAGCAGCCGTGGGGGCGCCTATACCGAGCAGTACTTC.

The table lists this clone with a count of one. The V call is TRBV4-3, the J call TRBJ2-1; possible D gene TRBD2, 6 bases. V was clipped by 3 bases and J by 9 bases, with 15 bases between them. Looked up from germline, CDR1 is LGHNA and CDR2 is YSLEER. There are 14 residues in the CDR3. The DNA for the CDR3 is TGCGCCAGCAGCCAGGACTTGCCGCGGGGTGAGCAGTTCTTC. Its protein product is CASSQDLPRGEQFF.

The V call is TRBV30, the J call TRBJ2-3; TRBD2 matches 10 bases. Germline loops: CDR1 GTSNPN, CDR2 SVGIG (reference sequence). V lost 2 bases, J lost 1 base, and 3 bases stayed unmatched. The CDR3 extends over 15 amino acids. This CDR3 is CAWSRLAGGTDTQYF. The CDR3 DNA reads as TGTGCCTGGAGTCGCCTAGCGGGGGGCACAGATACGCAGTATTTT.

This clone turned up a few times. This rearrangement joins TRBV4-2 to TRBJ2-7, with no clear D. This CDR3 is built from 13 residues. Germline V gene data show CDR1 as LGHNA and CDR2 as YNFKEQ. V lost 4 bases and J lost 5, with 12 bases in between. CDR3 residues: CASSRQVTDEQYF. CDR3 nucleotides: TGTGCCAGCAGCCGCCAGGTTACAGACGAGCAGTACTTC.

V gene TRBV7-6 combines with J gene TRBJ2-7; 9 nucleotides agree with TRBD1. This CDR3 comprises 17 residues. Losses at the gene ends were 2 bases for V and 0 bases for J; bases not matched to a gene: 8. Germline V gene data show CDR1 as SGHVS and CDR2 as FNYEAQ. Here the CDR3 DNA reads TGTGCCAGCAGCTTAAGAGCCGGGACAGGGACCTCCTACGAGCAGTACTTC. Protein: CASSLRAGTGTSYEQYF.

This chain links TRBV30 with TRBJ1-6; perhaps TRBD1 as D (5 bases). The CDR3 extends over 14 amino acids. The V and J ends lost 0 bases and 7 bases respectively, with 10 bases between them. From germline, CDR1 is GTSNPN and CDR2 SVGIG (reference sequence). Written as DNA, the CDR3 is TGTGCCTGGAGTGTACCGGGGGGAAATTCACCCCTCCACTTT. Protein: CAWSVPGGNSPLHF. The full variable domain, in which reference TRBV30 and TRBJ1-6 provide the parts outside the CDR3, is SQTIHQWPATLVQPVGSPLSLECTVEGTSNPNLYWYRQAAGRGLQLLFYSVGIGQISSEVPQNLSASRPQDRQFILSSKKLLLSDSGFYLCAWSVPGGNSPLHFGNGTRLTVT.

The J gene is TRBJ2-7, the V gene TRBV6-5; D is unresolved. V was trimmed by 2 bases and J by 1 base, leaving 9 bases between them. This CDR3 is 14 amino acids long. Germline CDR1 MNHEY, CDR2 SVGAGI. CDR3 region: CASSYVGPSYEQYF. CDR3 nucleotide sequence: TGTGCCAGCAGTTACGTCGGTCCTTCCTACGAGCAGTACTTC.

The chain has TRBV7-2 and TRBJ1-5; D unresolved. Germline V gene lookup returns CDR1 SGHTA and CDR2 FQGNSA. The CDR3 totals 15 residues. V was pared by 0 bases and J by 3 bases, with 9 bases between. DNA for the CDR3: TGTGCCAGCAGCTTAGCGGTACAGTCCAATCAGCCCCAGCATTTT. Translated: CASSLAVQSNQPQHF.

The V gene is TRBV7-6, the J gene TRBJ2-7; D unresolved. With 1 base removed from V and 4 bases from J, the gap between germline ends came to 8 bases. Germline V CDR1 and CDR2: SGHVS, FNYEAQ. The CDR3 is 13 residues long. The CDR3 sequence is CASSLGPIYEQYF. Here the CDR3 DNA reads TGTGCCAGCAGCTTAGGGCCAATTTACGAGCAGTACTTC.

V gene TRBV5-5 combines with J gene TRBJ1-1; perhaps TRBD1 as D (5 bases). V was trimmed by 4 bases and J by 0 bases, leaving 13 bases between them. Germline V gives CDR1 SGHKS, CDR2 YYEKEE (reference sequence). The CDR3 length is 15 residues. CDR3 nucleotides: TGTGCCAGCAGCCCCCCCCGGACATTGAACACTGAAGCTTTCTTT. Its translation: CASSPPRTLNTEAFF.

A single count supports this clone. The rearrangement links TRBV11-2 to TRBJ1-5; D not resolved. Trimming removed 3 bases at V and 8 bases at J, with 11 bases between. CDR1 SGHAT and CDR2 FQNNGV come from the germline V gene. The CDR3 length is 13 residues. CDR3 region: CASSLSPFEPQHF. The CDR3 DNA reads TGTGCCAGCAGCTTGTCCCCATTTGAGCCCCAGCATTTT.

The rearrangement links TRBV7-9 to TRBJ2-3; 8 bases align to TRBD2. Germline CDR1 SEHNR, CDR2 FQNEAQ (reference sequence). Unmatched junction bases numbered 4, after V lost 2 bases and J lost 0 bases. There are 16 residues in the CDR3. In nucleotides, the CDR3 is TGTGCCAGCAGCTTATGGCGGGGGGACAGCACAGATACGCAGTATTTT. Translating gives CASSLWRGDSTDTQYF.

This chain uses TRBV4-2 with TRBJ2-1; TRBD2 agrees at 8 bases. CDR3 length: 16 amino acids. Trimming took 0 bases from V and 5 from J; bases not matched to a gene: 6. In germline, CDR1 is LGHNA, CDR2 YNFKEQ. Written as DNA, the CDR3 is TGTGCCAGCAGCCAAGATTTGCGGGGGGCCCACAATGAGCAGTTCTTC. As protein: CASSQDLRGAHNEQFF.

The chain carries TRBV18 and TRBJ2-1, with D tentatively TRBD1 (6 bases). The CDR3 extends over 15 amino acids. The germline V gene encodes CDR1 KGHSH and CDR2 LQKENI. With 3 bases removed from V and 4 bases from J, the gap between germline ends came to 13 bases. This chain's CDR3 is CASSPSRTEYNEQFF. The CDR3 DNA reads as TGTGCCAGCTCACCCAGCAGGACAGAATACAATGAGCAGTTCTTC.

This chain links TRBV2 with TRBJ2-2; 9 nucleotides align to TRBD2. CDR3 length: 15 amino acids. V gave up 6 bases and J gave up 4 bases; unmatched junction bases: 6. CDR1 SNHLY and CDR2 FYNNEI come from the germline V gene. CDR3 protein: CASRYQRGVTGELFF. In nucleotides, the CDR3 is TGTGCCAGCAGATATCAGCGGGGGGTCACCGGGGAGCTGTTTTTT.

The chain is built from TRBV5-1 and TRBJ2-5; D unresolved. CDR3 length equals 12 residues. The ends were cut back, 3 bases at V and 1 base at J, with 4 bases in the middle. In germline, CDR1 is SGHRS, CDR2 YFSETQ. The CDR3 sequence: CASSSGQETQYF. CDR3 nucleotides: TGCGCCAGCAGCTCCGGCCAAGAGACCCAGTACTTC.

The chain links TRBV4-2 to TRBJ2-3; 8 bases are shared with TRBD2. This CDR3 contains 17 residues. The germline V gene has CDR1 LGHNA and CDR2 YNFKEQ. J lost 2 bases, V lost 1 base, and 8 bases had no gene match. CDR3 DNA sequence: TGTGCCAGCAGCCAAGGTTCCCAGCGGGGGATCACAGATACGCAGTATTTT. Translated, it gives CASSQGSQRGITDTQYF.

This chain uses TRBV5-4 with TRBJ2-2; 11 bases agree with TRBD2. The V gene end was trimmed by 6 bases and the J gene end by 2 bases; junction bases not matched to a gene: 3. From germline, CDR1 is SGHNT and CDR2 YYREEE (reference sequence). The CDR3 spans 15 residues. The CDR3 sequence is CASKLAGENTGELFF. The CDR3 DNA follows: TGTGCCAGCAAACTAGCGGGGGAAAACACCGGGGAGCTGTTTTTT.

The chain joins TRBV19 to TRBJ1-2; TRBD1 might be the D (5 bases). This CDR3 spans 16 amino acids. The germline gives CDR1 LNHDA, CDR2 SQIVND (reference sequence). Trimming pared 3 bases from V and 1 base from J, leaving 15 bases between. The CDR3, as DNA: TGTGCCAGTAGTATTGTTAGGGGCGCCGGTAACTATGGCTACACCTTC. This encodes CASSIVRGAGNYGYTF.

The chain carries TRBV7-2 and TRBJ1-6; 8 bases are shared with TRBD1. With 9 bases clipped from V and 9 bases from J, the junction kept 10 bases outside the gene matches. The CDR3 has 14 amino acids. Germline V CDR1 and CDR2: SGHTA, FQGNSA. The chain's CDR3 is CASSQGRGPSPLHF. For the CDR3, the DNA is TGTGCCAGTAGCCAAGGCAGGGGGCCTTCACCCCTCCACTTT.

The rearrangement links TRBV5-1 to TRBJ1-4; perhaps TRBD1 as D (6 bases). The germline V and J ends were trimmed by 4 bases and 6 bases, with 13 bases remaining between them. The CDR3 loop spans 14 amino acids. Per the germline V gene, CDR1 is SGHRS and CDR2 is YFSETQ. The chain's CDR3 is CASSHGQWDEKLFF. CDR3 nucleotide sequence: TGCGCCAGCAGCCACGGACAGTGGGATGAAAAACTGTTTTTT.